The entry below gives a single T cell receptor (beta chain) sequence along with its context. What it recognizes is unknown. This record comes from a study of cytomegalovirus exposure and HLA in healthy donors. Study-level findings and limits: Later work found that TCR association rates differed between HLA loci; DRB1 had the most and HLA-C the fewest.

CDR1 is ENHRY, CDR2 SYGVKD, per germline. V was clipped by 8 bases and J by 7 bases; unmatched bases: 8. This CDR3 is 13 amino acids long. Primers for the PCR totalled 60 Vbeta and 13 Jbeta. Clones were sequenced by immunoSEQ multiplex PCR, and TCRdb holds only the in-frame ones, with some missing. The sample carries 120,000 to 150,000 clones, around 79% recorded once. Sequencing was carried out using PBMCs. The clonotype originates from a woman aged 35 to 49 in good health and CMV-seropositive. The rearrangement joins TRBV10-3 to TRBJ2-1, with 7 bases lining up with TRBD1. The CDR3 region is CAIEDRLKNEQFF. DNA for the CDR3: TGTGCCATCGAGGACAGGTTGAAGAATGAGCAGTTCTTC.